The 26 T cell receptor beta chains reported below all come from one sample, sequenced in a study of naive and memory T cell subsets. Points from the study as a whole: A few larger clonotypes appeared in naive repertoires, especially CD8, possibly memory cells re-expressing CD45RA.

Two oligonucleotides, mixed equimolar, formed the beta constant-region primer covering TRBC1 and TRBC2. The ligated cDNA underwent four PCR rounds using SP2 and nested alpha and beta constant-region primers. Each CDR3 protein is one row after TCRdb ran MiXCR on the UMI-ligation and nested PCR reads. The sample lists over 110,000 distinct CDR3 sequences; about 20% were seen once. These receptors' antigens are unknown. The sequenced sample consisted of naive CD8+ T cells from blood. All receptors derive from a human donor in good health.

This rearrangement joins TRBV27 to TRBJ1-1; the D is unclear. V gave up 0 bases and J gave up 0 bases, with 8 bases separating them. Germline CDR1 and CDR2: MNHEY and SMNVEV (reference sequence). The CDR3 sequence is 15 residues long. This CDR3 reads CASSLSRAMNTEAFF. DNA for the CDR3: TGTGCCAGCAGTTTATCGAGGGCCATGAACACTGAAGCTTTCTTT.

This clonotype was observed a handful of times. This sequence joins TRBV20-1 and TRBJ2-7; 7 bases map to TRBD2. J was trimmed by 3 bases and V by 8 bases; bases with no gene match: 10. This CDR3 is 13 amino acids long. The germline gives CDR1 DFQATT, CDR2 SNEGSKA (reference sequence). This CDR3 is CSPWTSGIYEQYF. CDR3 sequence (DNA): TGCAGTCCTTGGACTAGTGGAATCTACGAGCAGTACTTC.

This clonotype was counted only a few times. The chain links TRBV20-1 to TRBJ2-1; 11 bases agree with TRBD2. J was trimmed by 4 bases and V by 0 bases; bases with no gene match: 5. Germline values: CDR1 DFQATT, CDR2 SNEGSKA (reference sequence). The CDR3 extends over 16 amino acids. CDR3 bases: TGCAGTGCTAGAGATACGGTAGCGGGAGGGTACAATGAGCAGTTCTTC. Translating it yields CSARDTVAGGYNEQFF.

J is TRBJ1-1 and V is TRBV19; D gene ambiguous. The CDR3 consists of 13 residues. Trimming left V 4 bases short and J 10 bases short, with 16 bases between. Germline CDR1 and CDR2: LNHDA and SQIVND (reference sequence). The CDR3 region has the DNA TGTGCCAGTAGTACCCGGGATTTGACGTCAGCTTTCTTT. This gives the protein CASSTRDLTSAFF.

The chain uses TRBV7-3 and TRBJ2-3; D is possibly TRBD2 (6 bases). This CDR3 contains 15 residues. Germline-derived CDR1 and CDR2 are SGHTA and FQGTGA. Trimming pared 0 bases from V and 2 bases from J, leaving 9 bases between. CDR3 region: CASSLTSGYTDTQYF. For the CDR3, the DNA is TGTGCCAGCAGCTTAACTAGCGGATACACAGATACGCAGTATTTT.

The gene calls are TRBV2 and TRBJ2-1; 9 bases align to TRBD1. J gave up 3 bases and V 7 bases, and 7 bases lay outside the gene matches. The CDR3 is 15 amino acids. The germline V gene encodes CDR1 SNHLY and CDR2 FYNNEI. CDR3 loop: CASMGTGRVYNEQFF. In DNA, the CDR3 is TGTGCCAGCATGGGGACAGGGAGGGTCTACAATGAGCAGTTCTTC.

The chain employs TRBV5-1 and TRBJ2-7; 8 bases agree with TRBD1. The junction had 6 bases not matched to a gene; V was cut back by 2 bases and J by 2 bases. CDR1 is SGHRS, CDR2 YFSETQ, per germline. This CDR3 is 15 amino acids long. Written as DNA, the CDR3 is TGCGCCAGCAGCTTAAGACAGGGGCATCCCTACGAGCAGTACTTC. It specifies CASSLRQGHPYEQYF.

This clonotype turned up a few times. V is TRBV29-1 and J is TRBJ1-2, with 9 bases aligning to TRBD1. Germline-derived CDR1 and CDR2 are SQVTM and ANQGSEA. This CDR3 is built from 15 residues. V was clipped by 3 bases and J by 5 bases; unmatched bases: 10. In DNA form, the CDR3 reads TGCAGCGTTGAGGAGGAAGGGACAGGGTGGTATGGCTACACCTTC. Translating gives CSVEEEGTGWYGYTF.

This clonotype was recorded a few times. J is TRBJ2-3 and V is TRBV11-3; 11 nucleotides match TRBD2. Germline values: CDR1 SGHNT, CDR2 YENEEA. The CDR3 runs to 16 residues. J lost 4 bases, V lost 2 bases, and 5 bases had no gene match. DNA of the CDR3: TGTGCCAGCAGCTTAACTAGCGGGAGTTCGGCAGATACGCAGTATTTT. Translated: CASSLTSGSSADTQYF.

This clonotype was seen a few times. This sequence joins TRBV29-1 and TRBJ1-1; a possible D gene is TRBD1 (5 bases). Germline loops: CDR1 SQVTM, CDR2 ANQGSEA. Trimming removed 1 base from V and 1 base from J, with 13 bases in between. The CDR3 loop spans 15 amino acids. The CDR3: CSVEGAGTGNTEAFF. The DNA of the CDR3 is TGCAGCGTTGAAGGAGCAGGGACCGGGAACACTGAAGCTTTCTTT.

The chain uses TRBV29-1 and TRBJ1-2; D is undetermined. The germline gives CDR1 SQVTM, CDR2 ANQGSEA. Trimming shortened V by 2 bases and J by 7 bases, and 11 bases separated the two germline ends. CDR3 length: 12 residues. The CDR3 here is CSVEWIRPGYTF. The CDR3 nucleotides are TGCAGCGTTGAATGGATCCGTCCTGGCTACACCTTC. The full variable domain, in which reference TRBV29-1 and TRBJ1-2 provide the parts outside the CDR3, is SAVISQKPSRDICQRGTSLTIQCQVDSQVTMMFWYRQQPGQSLTLIATANQGSEATYESGFVIDKFPISRPNLTFSTLTVSNMSPEDSSIYLCSVEWIRPGYTFGSGTRLTVV.

The chain links TRBV7-8 to TRBJ1-5; 7 bases map to TRBD1. The CDR3 covers 15 residues. Germline V gene lookup returns CDR1 SGHVS and CDR2 FQNEAQ. V was pared by 1 base and J by 6 bases, with 6 bases of the junction left unmatched. The CDR3 loop is CASSLVTGERQPQHF. CDR3 nucleotide sequence: TGTGCCAGCAGCTTAGTCACAGGGGAGCGTCAGCCCCAGCATTTT.

The chain combines TRBV24-1 with TRBJ2-7, with no clear D. The CDR3 has 14 amino acids. Germline V lookup: CDR1 KGHDR, CDR2 SFDVKD. V lost 9 bases and J lost 5, with 19 bases in between. CDR3: CATRIQQTGHEQYF. The CDR3 bases are TGTGCCACCCGTATCCAGCAAACCGGTCACGAGCAGTACTTC.

The rearrangement uses TRBV28 and TRBJ1-1; D gene uncertain. Germline CDR1 is MDHEN and CDR2 is SYDVKM. V was clipped by 3 bases and J by 1 base, with 12 bases between them. The CDR3 length is 15 residues. CDR3 sequence (DNA): TGTGCCAGCAGTTTTGATAGACAAGGGAACACTGAAGCTTTCTTT. Its translation: CASSFDRQGNTEAFF.

The gene calls are TRBV29-1 and TRBJ2-1; a weak D match, TRBD2 (6 bases). Germline V gene sequence: CDR1 SQVTM, CDR2 ANQGSEA. Trimming stripped 3 bases from V and 8 bases from J, with 23 bases between. The CDR3 runs to 16 residues. Here the CDR3 reads CSVDGGAALDADEQFF. DNA of the CDR3: TGCAGCGTTGATGGCGGGGCAGCTCTAGATGCTGATGAGCAGTTCTTC.

This clonotype was observed a handful of times. J is TRBJ2-7 and V is TRBV5-1, with 9 bases lining up with TRBD1. Germline V gene data show CDR1 as SGHRS and CDR2 as YFSETQ. The CDR3 length is 15 residues. V shed 5 bases, J shed 2 bases, and the junction held 8 bases outside the gene matches. Here the CDR3 DNA reads TGCGCCAGCAGATCTTTGACAGGGGGACCCTACGAGCAGTACTTC. This gives the protein CASRSLTGGPYEQYF.

The rearrangement uses TRBV7-8 and TRBJ2-1; D is unresolved. Germline CDR1 reads SGHVS; CDR2 reads FQNEAQ. The V gene lost 2 bases and the J gene lost 6 bases, with 8 bases spanning the gap. The CDR3 extends over 13 amino acids. The CDR3 region has the DNA TGTGCCAGCAGCTTATCTGCAAGCAATGAGCAGTTCTTC. Protein sequence: CASSLSASNEQFF.

The V and J genes are TRBV28 and TRBJ2-5, with unresolved D. This CDR3 has 16 residues. Germline V gives CDR1 MDHEN, CDR2 SYDVKM. V lost 7 bases to trimming and J lost 5 bases, with 23 bases between them. CDR3 loop: CASTQSALGPWETQYF. In DNA form, the CDR3 reads TGTGCCAGCACCCAATCCGCTCTAGGACCTTGGGAGACCCAGTACTTC.

The sample holds a few counts of this clonotype. The CDR3 DNA reads TGTGCCAGCAGAGACTACCAAGAGACCCAGTACTTC. Amino acids: CASRDYQETQYF. The V and J genes are TRBV6-2 or TRBV6-3 and TRBJ2-5, with D uncertain. Germline V gene sequence: CDR1 MNHEY, CDR2 SVGEGT. Trimming pared 6 bases from V and 0 bases from J, leaving 5 bases between. This CDR3 region has 12 residues.

For the CDR3, the DNA is TGTGCCTGGAGTGTAATGGGATACAATGAGCAGTTCTTC. This encodes CAWSVMGYNEQFF. The chain uses TRBV30 and TRBJ2-1, with D uncertain. V was trimmed by 0 bases and J by 4 bases, leaving 7 bases between them. The germline V gene has CDR1 GTSNPN and CDR2 SVGIG (reference sequence). The CDR3 contains 13 residues.

This chain links TRBV29-1 with TRBJ2-1; D is unresolved. Germline CDR1 and CDR2: SQVTM and ANQGSEA. This CDR3 has 12 amino acids. V was pared by 5 bases and J by 7 bases, with 12 bases between. The CDR3 DNA sequence: TGCAGCGTTTATAAATTCCGGAATGAGCAGTTCTTC. Amino acid sequence: CSVYKFRNEQFF.

This rearrangement joins TRBV29-1 to TRBJ1-4; D possibly corresponds to TRBD1 (5 bases). Trimming took 7 bases from V and 0 from J, leaving 12 bases between them. The CDR3 loop spans 14 amino acids. Per germline, CDR1 SQVTM and CDR2 ANQGSEA. In DNA form, the CDR3 reads TGCAGCGCCGTGCGGGGGTCAACTAATGAAAAACTGTTTTTT. Protein: CSAVRGSTNEKLFF.

There are a few counts of this clonotype. The chain couples TRBV28 to TRBJ2-7; TRBD1 might be the D (5 bases). Trimming removed 6 bases from V and 0 bases from J, with 18 bases in between. Germline V gene data show CDR1 as MDHEN and CDR2 as SYDVKM. The CDR3 loop spans 16 amino acids. The CDR3 loop reads CASRRRAGPDSYEQYF. The CDR3 nucleotides read TGTGCCAGCAGACGCAGGGCAGGGCCTGACTCCTACGAGCAGTACTTC.

On this clonotype: Sequence at one end of the junction differs from germline and may be a read error. This chain uses TRBV24-1 with TRBJ1-1; D is uncertain. This CDR3 spans 13 amino acids. Germline V CDR1 and CDR2: KGHDR, SFDVKD. This chain's CDR3 is CATRDFMNTEAFF. The CDR3 bases are TGTGCCACCAGGGATTTCATGAACACTGAAGCTTTCTTT.

The chain couples TRBV29-1 to TRBJ2-3, with TRBD2 matching 10 bases. V shed 4 bases and J 8 bases; nucleotides not matched to a gene: 12. Germline CDR1 reads SQVTM; CDR2 reads ANQGSEA. The CDR3 contains 15 residues. As DNA, the CDR3 is TGCAGCGTTGGATTGGCTAGCGGGAGTGGCGGTACGCAGTATTTT. Protein sequence: CSVGLASGSGGTQYF.

This clonotype was seen a handful of times. The rearrangement links TRBV19 to TRBJ2-1, with TRBD2 identical over 12 bases. CDR3 size: 15 residues. The J segment lost 3 bases and the V segment lost 7 bases, leaving 4 bases of the junction unmatched. CDR1 and CDR2 from the germline V gene are LNHDA and SQIVND (reference sequence). The CDR3 DNA reads as TGTGCCAGTACCCAGGGACTAGCGGGCTACAATGAGCAGTTCTTC. Its protein product is CASTQGLAGYNEQFF.